This T cell receptor beta chain was identified during a study of T cells expressing NK-cell markers. The wider study: Obtained from sorted CD3+CD56+NKG2C+, CD3+CD56+NKG2C- and CD3+CD56-NKG2C+ T cells were the TCR beta repertoires.

Germline CDR1 is MGHRA and CDR2 is YSYEKL. The CDR3 totals 15 residues. TCRdb re-analyzed the 5' RACE reads; it lists each CDR3 protein once, without DNA. The sample is made up of some 460,000 distinct CDR3 sequences, and the top ten hold 1.4% of it. This TCR was recovered from a woman aged 45 to 65 in good health. The chain carries TRBV4-1 and TRBJ2-3; TCRdb reports TRBD2, a call that lacks DNA to check it against. Source material: blood T cells: a sorted CD56 or NKG2C T cell subset, CD4+ or CD8+ T cells, or bulk PBMC T cells (not recorded which). CDR3 sequence: CASSPELAGLHTQYF.